A selection of T cell receptor beta chains follows, all from one sample in a study of blood T cell repertoires in COVID-19. Only in-frame clones appear in the TCRdb table, and some are missing; sequencing was by immunoSEQ multiplex PCR. The sample includes fewer than 250,000 clones, 92% of them seen just once. The sample was peripheral blood. These receptors originate from a man younger than 45 with acute or convalescent COVID-19. Both conserved end residues are part of each CDR3. A D gene is named only where the DNA matches it firmly. Expanded clones get a size class; other rows say once, few or many, or leave the size out.

J gene,D gene,V gene,clone size,CDR3 DNA,CDR3 protein
TRBJ1-4,.,TRBV11-2,.,TGTGCCAGCAGCTTAGATCTGCAGGGTGAACTGTTTTTT,CASSLDLQGELFF
TRBJ2-3,TRBD2,TRBV13,.,TGTGCCAGCAGCTTATTCGGGCTAGCGGCGTCCAACAAGAGCACAGATACGCAGTATTTT,CASSLFGLAASNKSTDTQYF
TRBJ2-2,.,TRBV27,.,TGTGCCAGCAGTTTAATTAGCAGAACCGGGGAGCTGTTTTTT,CASSLISRTGELFF
TRBJ1-2,.,TRBV19,.,TGTGCCAGTAGTATGTTAGGGGCCCAAGGCTACACCTTC,CASSMLGAQGYTF
TRBJ1-1,.,TRBV18,.,TGTGCCAGCTCACCAATACCCAGAAACACTGAAGCTTTCTTT,CASSPIPRNTEAFF
TRBJ2-1,TRBD2,TRBV11-3,.,TGTGCCAGCAGCCGGACTAGCGGGAGTCGCTCCTACAATGAGCAGTTCTTC,CASSRTSGSRSYNEQFF
TRBJ1-6,TRBD1,TRBV27,.,TGTGCCAGTGCCCGGGACAGGGCCTCTTCACCCCTCCACTTT,CASARDRASSPLHF
TRBJ1-1,TRBD1,TRBV4-1,few,TGCGCCAGCAGCCGAGACAGGGGGAACACTGAAGCTTTCTTT,CASSRDRGNTEAFF
TRBJ1-1,TRBD1,TRBV11-2,.,TGTGCCAGCAGCCCGACAGGGGACGCCTGGACTGAAGCTTTCTTT,CASSPTGDAWTEAFF
TRBJ1-3,TRBD1,TRBV5-1,few,TGCGCCAGCAGCTTACCGGGACAGGGTGGAAACACCATATATTTT,CASSLPGQGGNTIYF
TRBJ2-7,TRBD1,TRBV3-1/TRBV3-2,.,TGTGCCAGCAGCCAAGGGGGACAGGGGCGGTACTTC,CASSQGGQGRYF
TRBJ1-5,.,TRBV11-1,.,TGTGCCAGCAGTGGAGGGCCGGGCCAGCCCCAGCATTTT,CASSGGPGQPQHF
TRBJ2-1,TRBD1,TRBV10-3,once,TGTGCCATCAGTGGTGGCTTGGGGACAGGGGGCTATGAGCAGTTCTTC,CAISGGLGTGGYEQFF
TRBJ1-2,.,TRBV5-1,.,TGCGCCAGCAGCTTGGGGGCGGGTGCCTATGGCTACACCTTC,CASSLGAGAYGYTF
TRBJ2-2,TRBD2,TRBV19,.,TGTGCCAGTATCCAGCGGGGTTCCACCGGGGAGCTGTTTTTT,CASIQRGSTGELFF
TRBJ1-3,TRBD1,TRBV3-1/TRBV3-2,many,TGTGCCAGCAGCCACGTACCGACAGGGCAAAACGGAAACACCATATATTTT,CASSHVPTGQNGNTIYF
TRBJ2-1,.,TRBV5-6,.,TGTGCCAGCAGCTTGGTACCCACAGGGAACAATGAGCAGTTCTTC,CASSLVPTGNNEQFF
TRBJ2-1,.,TRBV4-1,.,TGCGCCAGCAGCCAAGATGGGAAGGGGTTCGATGAGCAGTTCTTC,CASSQDGKGFDEQFF
TRBJ2-4,.,TRBV19,.,TGTGCCAGTACCAAAAGACAGCAGGGAGCCAAAAACATTCAGTACTTC,CASTKRQQGAKNIQYF
TRBJ2-3,.,TRBV2,.,TGTGCCAGCGGTGGACAGAGGACAGATACGCAGTATTTT,CASGGQRTDTQYF
TRBJ1-1,.,TRBV14,.,TGTGCCAGCAGCGCAAGAGGTCCCACAGGGACTGAAGCTTTCTTT,CASSARGPTGTEAFF
TRBJ2-1,.,TRBV11-2,.,TGTGCCAGCAGCACCCTTGCGAGCGTAGGTTACAATGAGCAGTTCTTC,CASSTLASVGYNEQFF
TRBJ1-2,TRBD1,TRBV6-5,.,TGTGCCAGCAGGCCCCGACAGGGTAACTATGGCTACACCTTC,CASRPRQGNYGYTF
TRBJ2-3,TRBD2,TRBV14,once,TGTGCCAGCAGCCAAGACGGGTTACTAGCGGGAGAGGCAGATACGCAGTATTTT,CASSQDGLLAGEADTQYF
TRBJ1-3,TRBD1,TRBV27,.,TGTGCCAGCAGTCGGGGACAGGGCGGTGGAAACACCATATATTTT,CASSRGQGGGNTIYF
TRBJ1-5,.,TRBV7-2,.,TGTGCCAGCAGCTTAGAGCCAGGGCCCCAGCCCCAGCATTTT,CASSLEPGPQPQHF
TRBJ1-5,.,TRBV30,.,TGTGCCTGGAGTGTCGGTACGGGCAATCAGCCCCAGCATTTT,CAWSVGTGNQPQHF
TRBJ1-2,TRBD1,TRBV2,.,TGTGCCAGCAGTGAAGGGACAGGGTCTAACTATGGCTACACCTTC,CASSEGTGSNYGYTF
TRBJ1-1,TRBD1,TRBV5-1,.,TGCGCCAGCAGCTTCTCCCCGGGACAGCCAGAAACTGAAGCTTTCTTT,CASSFSPGQPETEAFF
TRBJ1-2,.,TRBV28,.,TGTGCCAGCAGCCTCCCCCTAGGAGGGGTCATAAACTATGGCTACACCTTC,CASSLPLGGVINYGYTF
TRBJ1-6,.,TRBV5-1,.,TGCGCCAGCAGCCCCGGGGGAGGAGATAATTCACCCCTCCACTTT,CASSPGGGDNSPLHF
TRBJ1-6,.,TRBV4-1,.,TGCGCCAGCACGGGGGGATCGTATAATTCACCCCTCCACTTT,CASTGGSYNSPLHF
TRBJ1-1,TRBD1,TRBV4-2,.,TGTGCCAGCAGTACAAGTGGTGGGACAGGGGCCACTGAAGCTTTCTTT,CASSTSGGTGATEAFF
TRBJ2-5,.,TRBV5-4,.,TGTGCCAGCAGCTTGTCAGGGAACCAAGAGACCCAGTACTTC,CASSLSGNQETQYF
TRBJ1-4,.,TRBV30,.,TGTGCCTGGAGTGTACAACAGAGTTCAAATGAAAAACTGTTTTTT,CAWSVQQSSNEKLFF
TRBJ1-1,.,TRBV11-2,.,TGTGCCAGCAGCTTAGCCGCAGGGGCCCAACGAAGTTTCTTT,CASSLAAGAQRSFF
TRBJ2-1,TRBD2,TRBV3-1/TRBV3-2,.,TGTGCCAGCAGCAGCCAGGGACTAGCGGGAAGCTCCTACAATGAGCAGTTCTTC,CASSSQGLAGSSYNEQFF
TRBJ2-7,TRBD1,TRBV30,.,TGTGCCTGGACTCCCCTGGGACAGGGCAACTACGAGCAGTACTTC,CAWTPLGQGNYEQYF
TRBJ2-3,TRBD2,TRBV3-1/TRBV3-2,.,TGTGCCAGCAGCGCGACTGGACTAGCGGGAGAAGATACGCAGTATTTT,CASSATGLAGEDTQYF
TRBJ1-5,TRBD1,TRBV28,.,TGTGCCAGCAGTTCCCGGACAGGTCTGAATCAGCCCCAGCATTTT,CASSSRTGLNQPQHF
TRBJ1-4,.,TRBV7-8,.,TGTGCCAGCAGCTTAGGAGCAGCGGGGGAAAAACTGTTTTTT,CASSLGAAGEKLFF
TRBJ1-3,TRBD1,TRBV19,.,TGTGCCAGTAGTCCATTGACAGGGCAGGCTGGAAACACCATATATTTT,CASSPLTGQAGNTIYF
TRBJ1-2,TRBD1,TRBV6-5,.,TGTGCCAGCACTATTACGGGACAGGGGTCATATGGCTACACCTTC,CASTITGQGSYGYTF
TRBJ2-7,.,TRBV28,once,TGTGCCAGCAACCCAGAGGGGGTCTCCTACGAGCAGTACTTC,CASNPEGVSYEQYF
TRBJ1-2,TRBD1,TRBV2,.,TGTGCCAGCAGTTACACAGGGGGCGCAGACTATGGCTACACCTTC,CASSYTGGADYGYTF
TRBJ2-5,.,TRBV24-1,.,TGTGCCACCAGTGAAGGTCCGGGGACCCAGTACTTC,CATSEGPGTQYF
TRBJ2-5,.,TRBV6-1,.,TGTGCCAGCAGTGAAGCGCTACTTGACGGAGTGGGGTACTTC,CASSEALLDGVGYF
TRBJ1-1,.,TRBV29-1,.,TGCAGCGTTGAACGAACCTATGAAGCTTTCTTT,CSVERTYEAFF
TRBJ1-6,.,TRBV7-3,.,TGTGCCAGCAGCCTCACCGCCCCGAGACAAGCTTCACCCCTCCACTTT,CASSLTAPRQASPLHF
TRBJ2-3,TRBD2,TRBV28,.,TGTGCCAGCAGTGGGGGGGGCACAGATACGCAGTATTTT,CASSGGGTDTQYF
TRBJ1-2,.,TRBV24-1,.,TGTGCCACCAGTGATTCCGTGGTTGGGAGCTATGGCTACACCTTC,CATSDSVVGSYGYTF